The source of this T cell receptor beta chain is a study of blood T cells in healthy people across ages. This clonotype turned up a few times. Per germline, CDR1 DFQATT and CDR2 SNEGSKA (reference sequence). This CDR3 has 14 residues. Trimming removed 5 bases at V and 3 bases at J, with 15 bases between. Staff drew ten milliliters of peripheral blood from each donor. A J-beta primer mix and a sample-barcoded 5' primer were used in a second PCR of roughly 7 to 12 cycles. Each CDR3 protein is one row after TCRdb ran MiXCR on the 5' RACE reads. The sample consists of 450,000 to 700,000 distinct CDR3 sequences, 27% of them appearing once.

The source of this sequence is a woman aged 70-85 years in good health. V and J are TRBV20-1 and TRBJ2-3; maybe TRBD2 (7 bases). The sequencing input was blood. CDR3 DNA: TGCAGTGCTGTAAAGGGGGGGTCGACAGATACGCAGTATTTT. Protein sequence: CSAVKGGSTDTQYF.